Presented here are 4 T cell receptor beta chains from one specimen sequenced in a study of cytomegalovirus exposure and HLA in healthy donors. PCR primers comprised 60 Vbeta and 13 Jbeta primers. Sequencing was performed with immunoSEQ multiplex PCR; in TCRdb, only in-frame clones are kept and a portion is missing. Among over 150,000 clones listed, about four fifths were seen once. The sample taken for sequencing was PBMCs. Every receptor here comes from a man in his late teens or twenties in good health and CMV-seronegative.

This sequence joins TRBV2 and TRBJ2-1; TRBD2 agrees at 16 bases. In germline, CDR1 is SNHLY, CDR2 FYNNEI. This CDR3 region has 18 residues. The V and J ends lost 6 bases and 14 bases, in that order; junction bases with no gene match: 19. The CDR3 region is CASRGAHNPGLAGGHEFF. DNA of the CDR3: TGTGCCAGCAGGGGAGCTCATAATCCGGGACTAGCGGGAGGGCATGAGTTCTTC. The entire variable domain, with the rest obtained from reference TRBV2 and TRBJ2-1, is as follows: EPEVTQTPSHQVTQMGQEVILRCVPISNHLYFYWYRQILGQKVEFLVSFYNNEISEKSEIFDDQFSVERPDGSNFTLKIRSTKLEDSAMYFCASRGAHNPGLAGGHEFFGPGTRLTVL.

V gene TRBV5-4 combines with J gene TRBJ1-2; D possibly corresponds to TRBD1 (5 bases). This CDR3 is 15 amino acids long. Trimming removed 0 bases at V and 5 bases at J, with 14 bases between. Germline V CDR1 and CDR2: SGHNT, YYREEE (reference sequence). CDR3 loop: CASSLGQSLRYGYTF. The DNA of the CDR3 is TGTGCCAGCAGCTTGGGACAGAGCCTTAGGTATGGCTACACCTTC. Based on the CDR3 plus reference TRBV5-4 and TRBJ1-2, the full variable domain is ETGVTQSPTHLIKTRGQQVTLRCSSQSGHNTVSWYQQALGQGPQFIFQYYREEENGRGNFPPRFSGLQFPNYSSELNVNALELDDSALYLCASSLGQSLRYGYTFGSGTRLTVV.

The chain joins TRBV28 to TRBJ1-5; D is ambiguous. There are 16 residues in the CDR3. The V gene's germline CDR1 is MDHEN and CDR2 SYDVKM. V lost 6 bases and J lost 0, with 15 bases in between. CDR3 in DNA: TGTGCCAGCAGCGCCGGAGGGAGAGATAGCAATCAGCCCCAGCATTTT. Translating it yields CASSAGGRDSNQPQHF.

The chain is built from TRBV18 and TRBJ2-5; tentative D call: TRBD1 (7 bases). The CDR3 runs 12 residues. CDR1 is KGHSH, CDR2 LQKENI, per germline. V lost 8 bases and J lost 4, with 11 bases in between. The chain's CDR3 is CASAQGGETQYF. CDR3 sequence (DNA): TGTGCCAGCGCCCAGGGGGGAGAGACCCAGTACTTC.